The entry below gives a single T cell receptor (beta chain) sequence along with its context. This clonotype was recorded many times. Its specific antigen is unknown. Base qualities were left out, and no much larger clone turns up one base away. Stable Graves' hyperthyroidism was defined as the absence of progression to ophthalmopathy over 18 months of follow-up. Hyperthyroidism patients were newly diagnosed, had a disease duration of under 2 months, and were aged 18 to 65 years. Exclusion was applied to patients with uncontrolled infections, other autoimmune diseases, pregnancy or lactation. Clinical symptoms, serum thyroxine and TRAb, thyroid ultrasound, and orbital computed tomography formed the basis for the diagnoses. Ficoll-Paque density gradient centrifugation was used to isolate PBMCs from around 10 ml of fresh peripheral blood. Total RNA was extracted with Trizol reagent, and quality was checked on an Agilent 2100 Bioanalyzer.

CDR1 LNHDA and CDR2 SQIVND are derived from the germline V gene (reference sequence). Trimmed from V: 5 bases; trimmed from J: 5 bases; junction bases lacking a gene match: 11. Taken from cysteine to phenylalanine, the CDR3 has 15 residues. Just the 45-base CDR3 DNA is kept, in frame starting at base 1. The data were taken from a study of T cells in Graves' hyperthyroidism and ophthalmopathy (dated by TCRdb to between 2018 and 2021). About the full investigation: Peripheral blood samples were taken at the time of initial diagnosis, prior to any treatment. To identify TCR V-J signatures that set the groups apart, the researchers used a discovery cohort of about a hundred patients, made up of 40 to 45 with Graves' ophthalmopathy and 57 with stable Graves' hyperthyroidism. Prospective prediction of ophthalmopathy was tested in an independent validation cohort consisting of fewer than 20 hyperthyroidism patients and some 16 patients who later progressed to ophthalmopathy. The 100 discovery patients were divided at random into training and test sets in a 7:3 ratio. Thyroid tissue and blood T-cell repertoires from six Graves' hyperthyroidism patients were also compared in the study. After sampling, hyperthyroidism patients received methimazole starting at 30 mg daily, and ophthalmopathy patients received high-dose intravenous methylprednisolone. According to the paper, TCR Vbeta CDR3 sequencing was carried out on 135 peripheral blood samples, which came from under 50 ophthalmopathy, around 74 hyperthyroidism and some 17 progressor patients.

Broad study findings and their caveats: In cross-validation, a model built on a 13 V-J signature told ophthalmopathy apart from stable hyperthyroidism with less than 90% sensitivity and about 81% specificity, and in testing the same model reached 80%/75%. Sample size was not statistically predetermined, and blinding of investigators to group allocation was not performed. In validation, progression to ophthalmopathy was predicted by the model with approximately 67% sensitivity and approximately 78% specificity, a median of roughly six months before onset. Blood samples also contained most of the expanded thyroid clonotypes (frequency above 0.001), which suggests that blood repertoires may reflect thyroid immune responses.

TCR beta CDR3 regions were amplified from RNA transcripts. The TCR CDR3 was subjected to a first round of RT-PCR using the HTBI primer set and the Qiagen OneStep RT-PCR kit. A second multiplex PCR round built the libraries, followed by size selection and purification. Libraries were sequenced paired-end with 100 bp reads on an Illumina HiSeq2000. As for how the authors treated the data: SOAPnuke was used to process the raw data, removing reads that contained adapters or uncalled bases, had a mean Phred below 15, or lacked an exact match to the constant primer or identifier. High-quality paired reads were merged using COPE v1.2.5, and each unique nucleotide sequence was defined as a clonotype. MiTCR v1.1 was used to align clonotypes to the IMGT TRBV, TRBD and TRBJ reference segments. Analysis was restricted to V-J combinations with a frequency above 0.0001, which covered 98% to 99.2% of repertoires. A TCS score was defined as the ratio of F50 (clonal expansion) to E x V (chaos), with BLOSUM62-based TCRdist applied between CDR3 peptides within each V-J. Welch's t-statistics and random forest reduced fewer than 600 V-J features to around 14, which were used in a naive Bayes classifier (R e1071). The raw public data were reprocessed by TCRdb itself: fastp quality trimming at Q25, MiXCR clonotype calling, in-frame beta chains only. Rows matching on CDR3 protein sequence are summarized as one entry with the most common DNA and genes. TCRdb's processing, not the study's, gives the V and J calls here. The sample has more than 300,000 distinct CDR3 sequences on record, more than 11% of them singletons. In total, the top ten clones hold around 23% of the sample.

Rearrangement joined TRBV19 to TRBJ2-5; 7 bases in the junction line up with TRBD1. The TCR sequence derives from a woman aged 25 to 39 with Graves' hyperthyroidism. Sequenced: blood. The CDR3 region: CASSAAGGTTETQYF. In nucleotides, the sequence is TGTGCCAGTAGTGCCGCAGGGGGTACTACGGAGACCCAGTACTTC.